This T cell receptor beta chain was documented in a study of OX40 agonist ivuxolimab in advanced cancers. The assay was immunoSEQ multiplex PCR, and TCRdb's table has in-frame clones only and misses some. Altogether 50,000 to 70,000 clones are present, over 85% being singletons, with the ten largest covering more than 15%. This clone has a single count. CDR1 is MNHEY and CDR2 is SMNVEV in the germline V gene (reference sequence). J gave up 1 base and V 5 bases, and 6 bases lay outside the gene matches. This CDR3 is built from 15 residues. The receptor was isolated from an adult with an advanced solid tumor such as melanoma, head and neck, liver or kidney cancer. The chain is built from TRBV27 and TRBJ1-1; 8 positions agree with TRBD1. The sample consisted of CD4+ or CD8+ T cells sorted from blood, taken in a trial of the OX40 agonist ivuxolimab. The CDR3 spells CASSPWTGSNTEAFF. In DNA, the CDR3 is TGTGCCAGCAGTCCGTGGACAGGGTCGAACACTGAAGCTTTCTTT.